The next 20 T cell receptor beta chains were all read from a single sample in a study of a mutant IDH1 vaccine in newly diagnosed glioma. Time point noted: week 47, end of study. Each dose delivered 300 ug of mutant IDH1 20-mer peptide subcutaneously with imiquimod. These receptors have no identified antigens. Sequencing was performed with immunoSEQ multiplex PCR; in TCRdb, only in-frame clones are kept and a portion is missing. The table has about 50,000 clones, approximately 75% seen once. Sequenced material: PBMCs, taken from a glioma patient whose treatment included an IDH1 peptide vaccine. The receptors were gathered from a man between 50 and 59 years old with glioma.

A single count supports this clone. The chain couples TRBV5-4 to TRBJ2-3; D is uncertain. The CDR3 totals 11 residues. Germline assignment: CDR1 SGHNT and CDR2 YYREEE (reference sequence). Trimming took off 1 base at V and 7 bases at J, with 4 bases between the two ends. CDR3 residues: CASSLRNTQYF. The CDR3 DNA follows: TGTGCCAGCAGCTTGAGGAATACGCAGTATTTT.

CDR3 loop: CASSPNGGSYGYTF. CDR3 bases: TGTGCCAGCAGTCCGAACGGGGGGTCCTATGGCTACACCTTC. The gene calls are TRBV27 and TRBJ1-2; D perhaps matches TRBD1 (5 bases). The CDR3 length is 14 residues. Germline CDR1 and CDR2: MNHEY and SMNVEV (reference sequence). Trimming cost V 5 bases and J 4 bases, with 14 bases left between them.

The chain couples TRBV30 to TRBJ1-2, with 8 bases aligning to TRBD1. V was pared by 1 base and J by 8 bases, with 3 bases of the junction left unmatched. The V gene's germline CDR1 is GTSNPN and CDR2 SVGIG (reference sequence). The CDR3 runs to 12 residues. The CDR3 spells CAWSAGTGGYTF. The CDR3 nucleotides read TGTGCCTGGAGTGCAGGGACAGGCGGCTACACCTTC.

The chain is built from TRBV27 and TRBJ1-1; perhaps TRBD1 as D (5 bases). Trimming cost V 2 bases and J 2 bases, with 9 bases left between them. Germline V CDR1 and CDR2: MNHEY, SMNVEV (reference sequence). This CDR3 has 14 amino acids. CDR3 nucleotide sequence: TGTGCCAGCAGTTTACTCGACAGTAACACTGAAGCTTTCTTT. This codes for CASSLLDSNTEAFF.

The chain combines TRBV5-1 with TRBJ2-2; unclear D gene. This CDR3 spans 15 amino acids. V shed 9 bases and J shed 0 bases, with 15 bases lying between them. The germline CDR1 and CDR2 sequences are SGHRS and YFSETQ. The CDR3 spells CATQYGSANTGELFF. The CDR3 DNA is TGCGCCACCCAATATGGCAGTGCGAACACCGGGGAGCTGTTTTTT.

This chain joins TRBV18 and TRBJ1-1; a weak D match, TRBD1 (6 bases). Germline-derived CDR1 and CDR2 are KGHSH and LQKENI. V gave up 1 base and J gave up 1 base, with 10 bases separating them. The CDR3 has 15 residues. The CDR3 DNA is TGTGCCAGCTCACCACTGGACAGCCCGAACACTGAAGCTTTCTTT. This codes for CASSPLDSPNTEAFF. The complete variable domain, with remaining parts taken from reference TRBV18 and TRBJ1-1, reads NAGVMQNPRHLVRRRGQEARLRCSPMKGHSHVYWYRQLPEEGLKFMVYLQKENIIDESGMPKERFSAEFPKEGPSILRIQQVVRGDSAAYFCASSPLDSPNTEAFFGQGTRLTVV.

This clone came up a few times. This sequence joins TRBV4-1 and TRBJ1-6, with 8 positions matching TRBD1. The length of the CDR3 is 12 residues. With V trimmed by 1 base and J by 14 bases, 1 base remained unmatched. Germline CDR1 reads MGHRA; CDR2 reads YSYEKL. CDR3: CASSQADRALHF. CDR3 DNA sequence: TGCGCCAGCAGCCAAGCGGACAGGGCCCTCCACTTT.

The CDR3 DNA follows: TGTGCCAGCAGCGATGGGGGCGGGGGAAATGAAAAACTGTTTTTT. Residues: CASSDGGGGNEKLFF. The chain recombines TRBV2 with TRBJ1-4, with D possibly TRBD1 on 6 matching bases. The CDR3 covers 15 residues. V lost 6 bases to trimming and J lost 5 bases, with 16 bases between them. Germline CDR1 and CDR2: SNHLY and FYNNEI.

This clone occurred once. This CDR3 reads CASSPDRFNTGELFF. The CDR3 DNA sequence: TGTGCCAGCAGCCCGGACAGGTTCAACACCGGGGAGCTGTTTTTT. This chain links TRBV4-2 with TRBJ2-2; 7 bases agree with TRBD1. This CDR3 comprises 15 residues. In germline, CDR1 is LGHNA, CDR2 YNFKEQ. V shed 4 bases and J 2 bases; nucleotides not matched to a gene: 4.

The rearrangement joins TRBV30 to TRBJ2-3; perhaps D is TRBD1 or TRBD2 (6 bases each). The CDR3 has 14 amino acids. Germline lookup yields CDR1 GTSNPN and CDR2 SVGIG (reference sequence). V was cut by 6 bases and J by 4 bases, with 17 bases left in between. This CDR3 reads CACPKDGGADTQYF. The CDR3, as DNA: TGTGCCTGCCCCAAGGACGGGGGCGCAGATACGCAGTATTTT.

J is TRBJ1-3 and V is TRBV7-2; weak D call: TRBD1 (5 bases). The CDR3 extends over 15 amino acids. Germline values: CDR1 SGHTA, CDR2 FQGNSA. The ends were cut back, 5 bases at V and 0 bases at J, with 11 bases in the middle. The chain's CDR3 is CASSPYGGSGNTIYF. CDR3 in DNA: TGTGCCAGCAGCCCGTACGGGGGCTCTGGAAACACCATATATTTT.

The chain couples TRBV4-2 to TRBJ1-1; D is possibly TRBD1 (5 bases). CDR1 and CDR2 (germline): LGHNA, YNFKEQ. The CDR3 is made up of 16 amino acids. The ends were cut back, 3 bases at V and 4 bases at J, with 18 bases in the middle. The CDR3 DNA is TGTGCCAGCAGCCACAGAGCCCCTGGACAAGGCACTGAAGCTTTCTTT. It is translated as CASSHRAPGQGTEAFF.

CDR3: CASSRDAGRGYTF. Written as DNA, the CDR3 is TGTGCCAGCAGTCGGGACGCCGGACGCGGCTACACCTTC. This chain joins TRBV5-5 and TRBJ1-2, with D possibly matching TRBD1 (5 bases). Germline-derived CDR1 and CDR2 are SGHKS and YYEKEE (reference sequence). Trimming cost V 5 bases and J 8 bases, with 16 bases left between them. The CDR3 runs to 13 residues.

V and J are TRBV5-1 and TRBJ1-1; 8 nucleotides match TRBD1. Germline V gene sequence: CDR1 SGHRS, CDR2 YFSETQ. V lost 3 bases and J lost 1; bases outside the gene matches: 2. This CDR3 is 14 amino acids long. The DNA for the CDR3 is TGCGCCAGCAGCTCCGGGACAGGGAACACTGAAGCTTTCTTT. This gives the protein CASSSGTGNTEAFF. The variable domain in full, with the rest retrieved from reference TRBV5-1 and TRBJ1-1, is KAGVTQTPRYLIKTRGQQVTLSCSPISGHRSVSWYQQTPGQGLQFLFEYFSETQRNKGNFPGRFSGRQFSNSRSEMNVSTLELGDSALYLCASSSGTGNTEAFFGQGTRLTVV.

The chain employs TRBV13 and TRBJ1-3; D is uncertain. This CDR3 has 13 residues. Germline loops: CDR1 PRHDT, CDR2 FYEKMQ (reference sequence). The V end was cut by 4 bases, the J end by 4 bases, with 8 bases between. Here the CDR3 DNA reads TGTGCCAGCAGCTACAGCTCCGGAAACACCATATATTTT. This translates into CASSYSSGNTIYF. The full variable domain, completed using reference TRBV13 and TRBJ1-3, is AAGVIQSPRHLIKEKRETATLKCYPIPRHDTVYWYQQGPGQDPQFLISFYEKMQSDKGSIPDRFSAQQFSDYHSELNMSSLELGDSALYFCASSYSSGNTIYFGEGSWLTVV.

CDR3 region: CASSSPSSPLHF. CDR3 coding DNA: TGTGCCAGCAGCTCCCCTTCTTCACCCCTCCACTTT. The V and J genes are TRBV7-2 and TRBJ1-6; D uncertain. V was pared by 4 bases and J by 9 bases, with 7 bases between. Germline V gene lookup returns CDR1 SGHTA and CDR2 FQGNSA. The CDR3 is 12 amino acids.

Of note for this clone: Relative to the germline gene, one junction end is altered; a read error may explain this. DNA for the CDR3: TGTGCTAGCAGCTCCGGACTAGCGGGGGCCGGGGGGGAGACCCAGTACTTC. Amino acid sequence: CASSSGLAGAGGETQYF. The rearrangement links TRBV7-7 to TRBJ2-5; 13 nucleotides align to TRBD2. The V gene's germline CDR1 is SSHAT and CDR2 FNYEAQ (reference sequence). There are 17 residues in the CDR3.

The chain is built from TRBV12-5 and TRBJ1-2, with TRBD1 matching over 11 bases. V lost 6 bases and J lost 7; bases outside the gene matches: 10. The CDR3 covers 15 residues. Per the germline V gene, CDR1 is LGHNT and CDR2 is FRNRAP. CDR3 sequence reads: CASGTDRDRGTGYTF. The DNA for the CDR3 is TGTGCTAGTGGCACTGATCGGGACAGGGGGACTGGCTACACCTTC.

This sequence joins TRBV2 and TRBJ2-5, with D unclear. The ends were cut back, 6 bases at V and 4 bases at J, with 3 bases in the middle. Germline V gene sequence: CDR1 SNHLY, CDR2 FYNNEI. This CDR3 spans 10 amino acids. The CDR3, as DNA: TGTGCCAGCAGGCTAGAGACCCAGTACTTC. Its protein is CASRLETQYF.

This chain joins TRBV6-5 and TRBJ2-1; 12 nucleotides agree with TRBD2. The CDR3 is 14 amino acids. From germline, CDR1 is MNHEY and CDR2 SVGAGI. V dropped 6 bases and J dropped 10; count of bases not matched to a gene: 7. The CDR3 nucleotides read TGTGCCAGCAGACTAGGGACTAGCGGGTTCGAGCAGTTCTTC. It yields the protein CASRLGTSGFEQFF.